Following are 4 T cell receptor beta chains from one sample sequenced in a study of T cell responses to AZD1222 COVID-19 vaccine. The repertoire was sequenced with immunoSEQ multiplex PCR; TCRdb's copy has only in-frame clones and lacks some. The sample lists about 150,000 clones; roughly nine tenths were seen once. Sequencing was performed on peripheral blood, taken on day 0 of AZD1222 vaccination. The source of these receptors is an adult in good health.

The rearrangement uses TRBV24-1 and TRBJ2-5; either TRBD1 or TRBD2 may fit D (5 bases each). The CDR3 has 15 residues. Trimming stripped 7 bases from V and 1 base from J, with 15 bases between. Germline CDR1 reads KGHDR; CDR2 reads SFDVKD. CDR3 DNA: TGTGCCACCAGCTCAACTAGGGGTCCCCAAGAGACCCAGTACTTC. Translation: CATSSTRGPQETQYF.

The CDR3 loop is CASSSGDTYEQYF. The CDR3 coding sequence is TGTGCCAGCAGCTCCGGAGATACCTACGAGCAGTACTTC. The V gene is TRBV11-3, the J gene TRBJ2-7; D remains ambiguous. The CDR3 runs 13 residues. Trimming removed 4 bases at V and 2 bases at J, with 9 bases between. Germline V gives CDR1 SGHNT, CDR2 YENEEA.

This chain connects TRBV12-3 or TRBV12-4 to TRBJ1-1; no clear D gene. CDR3 length equals 13 residues. Deletions cut 3 bases from V and 3 bases from J, with 8 bases between. The CDR3 DNA reads TGTGCCAGCAGTTTTAACGGGTACACTGAAGCTTTCTTT. The encoded protein is CASSFNGYTEAFF.

The CDR3 nucleotides are TGTGCCAGCTCACCGAGTGGGCATCTGCCCGGAAACACCATATATTTT. It yields the protein CASSPSGHLPGNTIYF. The genes are TRBV18 and TRBJ1-3; no clear D. The CDR3 sequence is 16 residues long. Germline CDR1 is KGHSH and CDR2 is LQKENI. The germline V and J ends were trimmed by 3 bases and 4 bases, with 16 bases remaining between them. The whole variable domain, filled in from reference TRBV18 and TRBJ1-3, reads NAGVMQNPRHLVRRRGQEARLRCSPMKGHSHVYWYRQLPEEGLKFMVYLQKENIIDESGMPKERFSAEFPKEGPSILRIQQVVRGDSAAYFCASSPSGHLPGNTIYFGEGSWLTVV.